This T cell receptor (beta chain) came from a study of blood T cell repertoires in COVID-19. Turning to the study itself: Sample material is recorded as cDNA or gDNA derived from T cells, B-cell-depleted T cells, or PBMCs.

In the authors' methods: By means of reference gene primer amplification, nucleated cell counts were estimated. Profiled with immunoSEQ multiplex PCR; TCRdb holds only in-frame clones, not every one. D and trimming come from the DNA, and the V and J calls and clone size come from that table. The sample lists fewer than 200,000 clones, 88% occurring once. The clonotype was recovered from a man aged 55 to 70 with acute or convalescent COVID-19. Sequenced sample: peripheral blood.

Here the CDR3 reads CASSLGGSRNQPQHF. CDR3 in DNA: TGTGCCAGCAGTTTGGGGGGGTCACGCAATCAGCCCCAGCATTTT. This sequence joins TRBV6-2 or TRBV6-3 and TRBJ1-5, with TRBD1 as a possible D gene (5 bases). The germline V gene has CDR1 MNHEY and CDR2 SVGEGT. V lost 4 bases and J 2 bases, leaving 12 bases between the germline ends. This CDR3 is 15 amino acids long.